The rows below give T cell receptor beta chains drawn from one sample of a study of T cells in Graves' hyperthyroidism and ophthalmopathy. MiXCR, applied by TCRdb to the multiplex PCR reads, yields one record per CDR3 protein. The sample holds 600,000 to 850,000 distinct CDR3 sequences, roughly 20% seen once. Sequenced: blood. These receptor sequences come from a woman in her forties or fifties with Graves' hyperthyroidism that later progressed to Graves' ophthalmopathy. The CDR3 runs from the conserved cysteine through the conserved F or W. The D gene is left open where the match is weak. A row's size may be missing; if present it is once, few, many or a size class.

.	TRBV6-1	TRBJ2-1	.	TGTGCCACCGAAAGGGACGGAATCTACAATGAGCAGTTCTTC	CATERDGIYNEQFF
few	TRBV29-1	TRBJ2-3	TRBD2	TGCAGCGTTGACTTAGCGGGGGGCCACACAGATACGCAGTATTTT	CSVDLAGGHTDTQYF
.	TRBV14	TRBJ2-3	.	TGTGCCAGCAGCCAAGATCAGGGTACAGATACGCAGTATTTT	CASSQDQGTDTQYF
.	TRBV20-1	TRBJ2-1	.	TGCAGTGCTAGAGGGCCGAAGAGCTCCTACAATGAGCAGTTCTTC	CSARGPKSSYNEQFF
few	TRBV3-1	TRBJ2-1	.	TGTGCCAGCAGCCAAGTGACGGCCAACGCCGATAATGAGCAGTTCTTC	CASSQVTANADNEQFF
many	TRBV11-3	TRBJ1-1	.	TGTGCCAGCAGCTTAGACAGCCAGAACACTGAAGCTTTCTTT	CASSLDSQNTEAFF
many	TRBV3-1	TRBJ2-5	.	TGTGCCAGCAGCCCTATGATAGGGGTCGGTGCAGAGACCCAGTACTTC	CASSPMIGVGAETQYF
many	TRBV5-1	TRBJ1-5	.	TGCGCCAGCAGCTTAACACCCGGAGGCAATCAGCCCCAGCATTTT	CASSLTPGGNQPQHF
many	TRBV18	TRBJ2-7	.	TGTGCCAGCTCACCACCGGAGTCAAGGGGCTACGAGCAGTACTTC	CASSPPESRGYEQYF
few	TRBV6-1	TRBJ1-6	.	TGTGCCAGCAGTGATGCTGGGGAGGGGCTCCCACCCCTCCACTTT	CASSDAGEGLPPLHF
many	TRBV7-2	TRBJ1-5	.	TGTGCCAGCAGTTTTCCGGACAGAGGTCAGCCCCAGCATTTT	CASSFPDRGQPQHF
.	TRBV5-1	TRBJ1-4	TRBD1	TGCGCCAGCAGCGCCGGGACAGCCTATGCAACTAATGAAAAACTGTTTTTT	CASSAGTAYATNEKLFF
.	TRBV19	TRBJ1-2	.	TGTGCCAGTAGCAATGCAGGGACCTTCAACTATGGCTACACCTTC	CASSNAGTFNYGYTF
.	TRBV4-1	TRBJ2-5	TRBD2	TGCGCCAGCAGCCCGGGACTAGCGGGGGGGTACGAGACCCAGTACTTC	CASSPGLAGGYETQYF
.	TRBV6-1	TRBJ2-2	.	TGTGCCAGCAGCGCCCCCGGTGACACCGGGGAGCTGTTTTTT	CASSAPGDTGELFF
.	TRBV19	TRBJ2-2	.	TGTGCCAGTAGTATTAAGGCTATCACCGGGGAGCTGTTTTTT	CASSIKAITGELFF
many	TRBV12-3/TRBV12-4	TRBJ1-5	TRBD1	TGTGCCAGCAGCCACGGCCGGGACAGGGGGCTTCAGCCCCAGCATTTT	CASSHGRDRGLQPQHF
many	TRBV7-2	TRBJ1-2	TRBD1	TGTGCCAGCAGCGTACGACAGGGGGCCAGGTCTCCCTATGGCTACACCTTC	CASSVRQGARSPYGYTF
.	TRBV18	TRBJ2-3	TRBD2	TGTGCCAGCTCACCACGGGCCGGGGGGTCTAGCACAGATACGCAGTATTTT	CASSPRAGGSSTDTQYF
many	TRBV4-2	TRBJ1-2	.	TGTGCCAGCAGCCTCAGGGTCGACTATGGCTACACCTTC	CASSLRVDYGYTF
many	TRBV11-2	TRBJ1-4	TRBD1	TGTGCCAGCAGACGGGACAGGGGCAATGAAAAACTGTTTTTT	CASRRDRGNEKLFF
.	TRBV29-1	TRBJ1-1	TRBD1	TGCAGCATTGGGGACAGGGTAGGAAGGAACACTGAAGCTTTCTTT	CSIGDRVGRNTEAFF
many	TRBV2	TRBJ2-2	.	TGTGCCGGGCGGACAGTCAACACCGGGGAGCTGTTTTTT	CAGRTVNTGELFF
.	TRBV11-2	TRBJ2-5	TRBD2	TGTGCCAGCACCCCTGGGGCTAGCGGGGGTGAGGAGACCCAGTACTTC	CASTPGASGGEETQYF
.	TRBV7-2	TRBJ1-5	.	TGTGCCAGCAGCTTAAAACTGAAGAATCAGCCCCAGCATTTT	CASSLKLKNQPQHF
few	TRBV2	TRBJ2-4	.	TGTGCCAGCACCGAAGGCAACAGGAAAAACATTCAGTACTTC	CASTEGNRKNIQYF